These 22 T cell receptor beta chains came from one sample sequenced in a study of post-analysis software for immune sequencing data. General observations from the study: Five or six TRBV segments were significantly more frequent in patients than in controls. TRBV5-6, TRBV5-1 and TRBV20-1 were among these segments.

For these TCRs, the target antigens are not known. Each TCR beta cDNA library carried unique molecular identifiers. Using its own MiXCR run on the PCR reads, TCRdb lists one record per CDR3 protein. This sample carries fewer than 850,000 distinct CDR3 sequences, just under 30% of them seen once, and the ten largest clones take 0.56%. The source material was blood. These receptors all come from a girl aged 5-17 years with multiple sclerosis.

The J gene is TRBJ2-1, the V gene TRBV5-1, with TRBD1 matching over 9 bases. This CDR3 comprises 17 residues. In germline, CDR1 is SGHRS, CDR2 YFSETQ. V trimming: 4 bases; J trimming: 2 bases; junction bases outside the gene matches: 10. The CDR3 DNA follows: TGCGCCAGCAGCGCAAAGACAGGGGGGCAAGCCTACAATGAGCAGTTCTTC. This codes for CASSAKTGGQAYNEQFF.

The table lists this clonotype with a few counts. The rearrangement joins TRBV4-3 to TRBJ1-2; D is possibly TRBD1 (5 bases). Trimming removed 2 bases from V and 3 bases from J, with 19 bases in between. Germline V gives CDR1 LGHNA, CDR2 YSLEER. The CDR3 covers 17 residues. Here the CDR3 reads CASSQTVRSRADYGYTF. The DNA for the CDR3 is TGCGCCAGCAGCCAAACTGTGCGGAGCAGGGCGGACTATGGCTACACCTTC.

This clonotype was seen more than once but under ten times. The chain joins TRBV20-1 to TRBJ1-5, with 7 positions matching TRBD1. The CDR3 runs to 13 residues. CDR1 and CDR2 from the germline V gene are DFQATT and SNEGSKA (reference sequence). The V and J ends lost 0 bases and 9 bases, in that order; junction bases with no gene match: 5. The CDR3 bases are TGCAGTGCTAGAGACGACAGGGAGGGGCCCCAGCATTTT. It is translated as CSARDDREGPQHF.

This clonotype has a handful of counts. The CDR3 DNA is TGTGCCAGCAGTTACTCGAAGAGACAGGGAGTGTACGAGCAGTACTTC. Protein: CASSYSKRQGVYEQYF. The V call is TRBV6-2 or TRBV6-3, the J call TRBJ2-7; 7 nucleotides agree with TRBD1. This CDR3 has 16 residues. V gave up 0 bases and J gave up 4 bases; unmatched junction bases: 9. Germline CDR1 MNHEY, CDR2 SVGEGT.

At least ten counts were recorded for this clonotype. J is TRBJ1-2 and V is TRBV12-3 or TRBV12-4; 7 bases agree with TRBD1. This CDR3 has 14 amino acids. The V gene end was trimmed by 6 bases and the J gene end by 1 base; junction bases not matched to a gene: 5. Here the CDR3 DNA reads TGTGCCAGCAGCTTCGGGACAGTTAACTATGGCTACACCTTC. Translated: CASSFGTVNYGYTF.

The V and J genes are TRBV12-3 or TRBV12-4 and TRBJ1-2; no clear D gene. Trimming pared 7 bases from V and 4 bases from J, leaving 13 bases between. The CDR3 spans 13 residues. The DNA of the CDR3 is TGTGCCAGCATCGAAGACATTAGCTATGGCTACACCTTC. Translating it yields CASIEDISYGYTF.

J is TRBJ2-7 and V is TRBV20-1, with D possibly being TRBD1 (5 bases). CDR3 length: 15 residues. CDR1 is DFQATT and CDR2 is SNEGSKA in the germline V gene (reference sequence). V was pared by 0 bases and J by 2 bases, with 14 bases between. The CDR3 here is CSARDRWGETYEQYF. In DNA form, the CDR3 reads TGCAGTGCTAGAGATCGTTGGGGCGAAACCTACGAGCAGTACTTC.

The chain carries TRBV12-3 or TRBV12-4 and TRBJ2-3; a possible D gene is TRBD1 (7 bases). The CDR3 has 12 amino acids. Between the trimmed V and J ends, which lost 7 bases and 13 bases, there was a span of 18 bases. In nucleotides, the CDR3 is TGTGCCAGCAATCTACAGGGGCGCGGGGAGTATTTT. Translated, it gives CASNLQGRGEYF.

V and J are TRBV27 and TRBJ1-1; D is perhaps TRBD1 (5 bases). This CDR3 is 14 amino acids long. From germline, CDR1 is MNHEY and CDR2 SMNVEV (reference sequence). V was cut by 6 bases and J by 5 bases, with 16 bases left in between. The CDR3 region is CASSDPHGGTEAFF. CDR3 DNA: TGTGCCAGCAGCGACCCCCACGGGGGGACTGAAGCTTTCTTT.

CDR3 amino acids: CASSKEVAAYNEQFF. CDR3 DNA sequence: TGTGCCAGCTCCAAAGAGGTAGCCGCCTACAATGAGCAGTTCTTC. The chain employs TRBV7-2 and TRBJ2-1; D ambiguous. The CDR3 sequence is 15 residues long. Germline loops: CDR1 SGHTA, CDR2 FQGNSA. Trimming removed 8 bases at V and 2 bases at J, with 16 bases between.

This rearrangement joins TRBV12-5 to TRBJ1-5; D uncertain. The V gene's germline CDR1 is LGHNT and CDR2 FRNRAP. There are 9 residues in the CDR3. CDR3 loop: CARRQPQHF. The CDR3 region has the DNA TGTGCAAGACGTCAGCCCCAGCATTTT.

This clonotype has only a few counts. V and J are TRBV10-3 and TRBJ2-7; D might be TRBD2 (6 bases). V lost 5 bases and J lost 2, with 7 bases in between. The CDR3 is 12 amino acids. The germline CDR1 and CDR2 sequences are ENHRY and SYGVKD. The DNA of the CDR3 is TGTGCCATCAGTTCGGGGGCCTACGAGCAGTACTTC. Its protein is CAISSGAYEQYF.

This sequence joins TRBV12-3 or TRBV12-4 and TRBJ2-3; a possible D gene is TRBD2 (6 bases). CDR3 length: 16 residues. V lost 6 bases and J 3 bases, leaving 19 bases between the germline ends. The CDR3 DNA follows: TGTGCCAGCAGCTGGGGTCCCCGGGGGAAAACAGATACGCAGTATTTT. The encoded protein is CASSWGPRGKTDTQYF.

The chain joins TRBV28 to TRBJ1-2; 9 positions agree with TRBD1. V was clipped by 6 bases and J by 4 bases; unmatched bases: 9. From germline, CDR1 is MDHEN and CDR2 SYDVKM. The CDR3 has 15 residues. This CDR3 is CASRPHRGRSYGYTF. Here the CDR3 DNA reads TGTGCCAGCAGGCCTCACAGGGGGCGCAGCTATGGCTACACCTTC.

V gene TRBV29-1 combines with J gene TRBJ2-1; TRBD1 matches 8 bases. CDR1 and CDR2 from the germline V gene are SQVTM and ANQGSEA. The junction had 9 bases not matched to a gene; V was cut back by 3 bases and J by 8 bases. The CDR3 has 14 amino acids. This CDR3 reads CSVDPDRAEDEQFF. The CDR3 DNA sequence: TGCAGCGTTGATCCGGACAGGGCAGAGGATGAGCAGTTCTTC.

This chain links TRBV20-1 with TRBJ2-3; D is perhaps TRBD2 (5 bases). This CDR3 is built from 12 residues. Germline V gives CDR1 DFQATT, CDR2 SNEGSKA (reference sequence). Trimming pared 8 bases from V and 1 base from J, leaving 10 bases between. The CDR3 bases are TGCAGTTCCCCAGCGGGCACAGATACGCAGTATTTT. Translating gives CSSPAGTDTQYF.

This clonotype was picked up a small number of times. The V and J genes are TRBV7-2 and TRBJ1-2, with TRBD1 identical over 10 bases. The length of the CDR3 is 14 residues. V lost 4 bases to trimming and J lost 7 bases; unmatched junction nucleotides: 6. Germline V lookup: CDR1 SGHTA, CDR2 FQGNSA. CDR3 in DNA: TGTGCCAGCAGCTCCCGGACAGGGGGTGGTGGCTACACCTTC. Residues: CASSSRTGGGGYTF.

The V gene is TRBV7-9, the J gene TRBJ2-3; D not resolved. The CDR3 totals 17 residues. Trimming shortened V by 4 bases and J by 2 bases, and 19 bases separated the two germline ends. Germline V lookup: CDR1 SEHNR, CDR2 FQNEAQ (reference sequence). This chain's CDR3 is CASSSPSNGPDTDTQYF. CDR3 bases: TGTGCCAGCAGCTCCCCGTCTAACGGGCCCGACACAGATACGCAGTATTTT.

The chain joins TRBV5-1 to TRBJ1-2, with 7 bases matching TRBD1. Germline-derived CDR1 and CDR2 are SGHRS and YFSETQ. The CDR3 has 13 amino acids. V lost 4 bases to trimming and J lost 8 bases; unmatched junction nucleotides: 8. Here the CDR3 DNA reads TGCGCCAGCAGCATCGACAGGGCTGGCGGCTACACCTTC. Amino acid sequence: CASSIDRAGGYTF.

This chain connects TRBV29-1 to TRBJ1-2, with D maybe TRBD1 (5 bases). Per the germline V gene, CDR1 is SQVTM and CDR2 is ANQGSEA. The CDR3 length is 15 residues. Trimming stripped 6 bases from V and 7 bases from J, with 24 bases between. CDR3 loop: CSVHDRQNPSGGYTF. CDR3 nucleotide sequence: TGCAGCGTGCACGACCGACAGAACCCTAGTGGTGGCTACACCTTC.

This chain joins TRBV20-1 and TRBJ1-4; 7 bases are a match to TRBD1. The V and J ends lost 6 bases and 7 bases, in that order; junction bases with no gene match: 8. Germline assignment: CDR1 DFQATT and CDR2 SNEGSKA (reference sequence). This CDR3 contains 13 residues. CDR3 amino acids: CSAGTGAGEKLFF. For the CDR3, the DNA is TGCAGTGCCGGTACAGGGGCGGGTGAAAAACTGTTTTTT.

To note about this clonotype: The CDR3 end shows no conserved phenylalanine or tryptophan, and so a read error is likely. This CDR3 reads CAIQSKAGANVLTS. The CDR3, as DNA: TGTGCCATCCAATCGAAAGCGGGGGCCAACGTCCTGACTTCC. This chain links TRBV12-3 or TRBV12-4 with TRBJ2-6; no clear D gene. The CDR3 runs to 14 residues. Between the trimmed V and J ends, which lost 10 bases and 4 bases, there was a span of 14 bases.